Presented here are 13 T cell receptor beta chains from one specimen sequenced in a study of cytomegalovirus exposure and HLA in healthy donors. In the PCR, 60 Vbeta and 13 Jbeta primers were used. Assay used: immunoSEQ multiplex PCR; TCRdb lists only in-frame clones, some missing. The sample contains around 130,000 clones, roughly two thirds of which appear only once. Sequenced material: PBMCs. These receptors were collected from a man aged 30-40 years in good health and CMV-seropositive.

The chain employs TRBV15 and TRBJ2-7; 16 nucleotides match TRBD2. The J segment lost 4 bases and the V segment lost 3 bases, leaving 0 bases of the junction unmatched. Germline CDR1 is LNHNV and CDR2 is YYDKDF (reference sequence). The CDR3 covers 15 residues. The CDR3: CATSRGLAGGYEQYF. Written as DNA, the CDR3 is TGTGCCACCAGCAGGGGACTAGCGGGAGGGTACGAGCAGTACTTC. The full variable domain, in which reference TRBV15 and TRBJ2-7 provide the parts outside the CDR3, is DAMVIQNPRYQVTQFGKPVTLSCSQTLNHNVMYWYQQKSSQAPKLLFHYYDKDFNNEADTPDNFQSRRPNTSFCFLDIRSPGLGDTAMYLCATSRGLAGGYEQYFGPGTRLTVT.

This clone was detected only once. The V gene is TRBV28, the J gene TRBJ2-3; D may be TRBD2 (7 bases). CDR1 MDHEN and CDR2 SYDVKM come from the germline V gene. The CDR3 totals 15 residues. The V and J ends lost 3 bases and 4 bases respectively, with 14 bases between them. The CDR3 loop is CASSFVGGRADTQYF. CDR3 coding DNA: TGTGCCAGCAGTTTTGTCGGGGGGCGTGCAGATACGCAGTATTTT.

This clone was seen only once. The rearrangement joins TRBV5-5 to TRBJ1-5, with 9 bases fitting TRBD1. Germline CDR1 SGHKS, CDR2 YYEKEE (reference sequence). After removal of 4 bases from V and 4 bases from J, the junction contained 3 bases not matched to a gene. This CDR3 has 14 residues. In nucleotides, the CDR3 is TGTGCCAGCAGCACGGGGACAGGGAATCAGCCCCAGCATTTT. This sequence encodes CASSTGTGNQPQHF.

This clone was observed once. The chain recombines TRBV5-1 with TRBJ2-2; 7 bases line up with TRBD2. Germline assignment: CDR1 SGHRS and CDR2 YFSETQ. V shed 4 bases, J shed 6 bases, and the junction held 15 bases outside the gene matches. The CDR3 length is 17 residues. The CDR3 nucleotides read TGCGCCAGCAGCCACGCAAGGGGAGGGAGAGGCGCCGGGGAGCTGTTTTTT. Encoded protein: CASSHARGGRGAGELFF. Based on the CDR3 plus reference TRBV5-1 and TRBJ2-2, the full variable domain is KAGVTQTPRYLIKTRGQQVTLSCSPISGHRSVSWYQQTPGQGLQFLFEYFSETQRNKGNFPGRFSGRQFSNSRSEMNVSTLELGDSALYLCASSHARGGRGAGELFFGEGSRLTVL.

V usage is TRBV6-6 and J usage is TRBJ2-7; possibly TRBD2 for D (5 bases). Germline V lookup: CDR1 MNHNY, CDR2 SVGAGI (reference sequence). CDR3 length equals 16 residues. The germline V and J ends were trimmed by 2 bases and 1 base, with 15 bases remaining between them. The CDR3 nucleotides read TGTGCCAGCAGTTACCCTTTGGGAGAAGGGTCCTACGAGCAGTACTTC. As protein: CASSYPLGEGSYEQYF.

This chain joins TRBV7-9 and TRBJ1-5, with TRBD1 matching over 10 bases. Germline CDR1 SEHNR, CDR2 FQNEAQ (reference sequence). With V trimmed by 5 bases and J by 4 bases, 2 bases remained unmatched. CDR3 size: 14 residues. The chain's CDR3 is CASSPGQGNQPQHF. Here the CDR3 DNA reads TGTGCCAGCAGCCCGGGACAGGGGAATCAGCCCCAGCATTTT.

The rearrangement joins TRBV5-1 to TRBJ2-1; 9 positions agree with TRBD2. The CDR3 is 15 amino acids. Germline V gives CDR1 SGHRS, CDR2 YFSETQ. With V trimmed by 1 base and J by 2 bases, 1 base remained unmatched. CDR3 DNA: TGCGCCAGCAGCTTGCTAGCGGGGACCTACAATGAGCAGTTCTTC. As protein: CASSLLAGTYNEQFF.

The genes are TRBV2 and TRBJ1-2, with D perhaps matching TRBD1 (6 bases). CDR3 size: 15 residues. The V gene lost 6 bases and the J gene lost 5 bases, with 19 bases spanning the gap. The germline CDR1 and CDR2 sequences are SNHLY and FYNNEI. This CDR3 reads CASRDTGQIAYGYTF. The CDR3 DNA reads TGTGCCAGCAGAGATACAGGACAGATTGCTTATGGCTACACCTTC.

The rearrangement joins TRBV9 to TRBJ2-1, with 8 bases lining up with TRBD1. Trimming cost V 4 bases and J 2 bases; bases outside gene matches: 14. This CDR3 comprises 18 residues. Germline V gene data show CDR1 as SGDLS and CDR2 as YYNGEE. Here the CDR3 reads CASSSTPGQVSTYNEQFF. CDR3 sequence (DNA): TGTGCCAGCAGCTCCACTCCGGGACAGGTGTCCACCTACAATGAGCAGTTCTTC.

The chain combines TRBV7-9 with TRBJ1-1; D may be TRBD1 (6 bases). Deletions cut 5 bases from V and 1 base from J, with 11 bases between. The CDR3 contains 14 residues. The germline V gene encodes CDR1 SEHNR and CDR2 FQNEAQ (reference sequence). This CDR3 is CASSPRGSNTEAFF. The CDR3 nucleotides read TGTGCCAGCAGCCCTAGGGGGTCGAACACTGAAGCTTTCTTT.

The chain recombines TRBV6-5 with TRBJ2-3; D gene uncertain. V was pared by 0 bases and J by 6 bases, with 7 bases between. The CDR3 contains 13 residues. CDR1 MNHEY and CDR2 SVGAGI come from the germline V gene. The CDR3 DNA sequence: TGTGCCAGCAGTTACTCGTCCCCGGATACGCAGTATTTT. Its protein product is CASSYSSPDTQYF.

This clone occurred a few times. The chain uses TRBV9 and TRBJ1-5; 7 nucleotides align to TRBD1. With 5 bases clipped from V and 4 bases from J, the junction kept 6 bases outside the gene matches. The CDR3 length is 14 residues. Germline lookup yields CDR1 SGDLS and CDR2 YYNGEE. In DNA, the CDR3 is TGTGCCAGCAGTCGGGACAGCGAGAATCAGCCCCAGCATTTT. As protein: CASSRDSENQPQHF.

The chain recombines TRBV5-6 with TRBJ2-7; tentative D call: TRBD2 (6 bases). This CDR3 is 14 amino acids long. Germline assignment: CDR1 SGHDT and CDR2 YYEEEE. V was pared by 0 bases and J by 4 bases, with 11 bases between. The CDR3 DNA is TGTGCCAGCAGCTTGGGATTAGGAGGGTACGAGCAGTACTTC. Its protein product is CASSLGLGGYEQYF. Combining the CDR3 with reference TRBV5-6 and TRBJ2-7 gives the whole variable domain DAGVTQSPTHLIKTRGQQVTLRCSPKSGHDTVSWYQQALGQGPQFIFQYYEEEERQRGNFPDRFSGHQFPNYSSELNVNALLLGDSALYLCASSLGLGGYEQYFGPGTRLTVT.